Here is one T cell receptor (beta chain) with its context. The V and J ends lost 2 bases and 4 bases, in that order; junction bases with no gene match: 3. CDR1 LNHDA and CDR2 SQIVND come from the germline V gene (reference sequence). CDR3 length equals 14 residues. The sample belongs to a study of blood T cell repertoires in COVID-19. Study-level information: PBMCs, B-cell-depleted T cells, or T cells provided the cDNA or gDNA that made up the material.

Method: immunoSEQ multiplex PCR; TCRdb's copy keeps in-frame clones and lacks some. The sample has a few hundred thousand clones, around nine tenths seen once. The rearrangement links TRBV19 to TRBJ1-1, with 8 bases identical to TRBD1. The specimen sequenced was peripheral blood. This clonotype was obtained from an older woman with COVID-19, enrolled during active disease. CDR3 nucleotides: TGTGCCAGTAGTATACAGGGGGCGATCACTGAAGCTTTCTTT. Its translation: CASSIQGAITEAFF. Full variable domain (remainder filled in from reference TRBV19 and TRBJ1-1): DGGITQSPKYLFRKEGQNVTLSCEQNLNHDAMYWYRQDPGQGLRLIYYSQIVNDFQKGDIAEGYSVSREKKESFPLTVTSAQKNPTAFYLCASSIQGAITEAFFGQGTRLTVV.